This T cell receptor (beta chain) was sequenced in a study of T cell responses to AZD1222 COVID-19 vaccine. The germline CDR1 and CDR2 sequences are MGHRA and YSYEKL. This CDR3 is 15 amino acids long. V gave up 3 bases and J gave up 0 bases, with 11 bases separating them. Some clones are missing from TCRdb's copy, which holds only in-frame ones; the method was immunoSEQ multiplex PCR. The sample carries fewer than 100,000 clones, approximately 84% recorded once. The receptor was isolated from an adult who received the AZD1222 COVID-19 vaccine. Sample: peripheral blood, taken 28 days after the second AZD1222 dose. This chain joins TRBV4-1 and TRBJ1-1; D gene uncertain. The CDR3 DNA is TGCGCCAGCAGCCATCAAACAGTTATGAACACTGAAGCTTTCTTT. It translates to CASSHQTVMNTEAFF.